The 28 T cell receptor beta chains in this list originate from one sample, sequenced in a study of cytomegalovirus exposure and HLA in healthy donors. PCR used 60 Vbeta primers and 13 Jbeta primers. Libraries were prepared by immunoSEQ multiplex PCR; TCRdb keeps only in-frame clonotypes and omits some of them. The table shows 150,000 to 200,000 clones, with over 60% occurring only once. Sequencing used PBMCs. All receptors come from a middle-aged woman in good health and CMV-seronegative.

This chain links TRBV29-1 with TRBJ1-1, with 9 bases fitting TRBD1. The CDR3 contains 17 residues. The germline V gene encodes CDR1 SQVTM and CDR2 ANQGSEA. V lost 4 bases and J lost 3; bases outside the gene matches: 15. In nucleotides, the CDR3 is TGCAGCGTTGGCAGGGGACAGGGAGCCCGAGTCGACACTGAAGCTTTCTTT. This translates into CSVGRGQGARVDTEAFF.

The chain links TRBV30 to TRBJ2-7, with 9 bases matching TRBD1. From germline, CDR1 is GTSNPN and CDR2 SVGIG (reference sequence). This CDR3 spans 12 amino acids. J lost 3 bases, V lost 7 bases, and 4 bases had no gene match. The CDR3 protein is CALGQGGYEQYF. In nucleotides, the CDR3 is TGTGCCTTGGGACAGGGAGGCTACGAGCAGTACTTC.

This rearrangement joins TRBV6-1 to TRBJ1-1, with a possible D match to TRBD1 (5 bases). Germline V gene sequence: CDR1 MNHNS, CDR2 SASEGT. CDR3 length: 15 residues. V lost 6 bases and J 4 bases, leaving 18 bases between the germline ends. CDR3 in DNA: TGTGCCAGCAGGGATGATAGGGGAAGAATCACTGAAGCTTTCTTT. Encoded protein: CASRDDRGRITEAFF.

This chain connects TRBV19 to TRBJ2-2; 9 bases fit TRBD2. Germline V lookup: CDR1 LNHDA, CDR2 SQIVND (reference sequence). With V trimmed by 1 base and J by 4 bases, 4 bases remained unmatched. The CDR3 runs to 16 residues. The CDR3 bases are TGTGCCAGTAGTATAGGTAGCGGGAGAGGCACCGGGGAGCTGTTTTTT. This codes for CASSIGSGRGTGELFF.

The gene calls are TRBV7-9 and TRBJ2-7; TRBD2 agrees at 8 bases. Germline CDR1 is SEHNR and CDR2 is FQNEAQ (reference sequence). This CDR3 contains 14 residues. V shed 4 bases, J shed 8 bases, and the junction held 10 bases outside the gene matches. DNA for the CDR3: TGTGCCAGCAGCTCCGGACTAGCAGAGTACAAGCAGTACTTC. Translated, it gives CASSSGLAEYKQYF.

As concerns this clone: The sample has other DNA sequences that encode this CDR3 too. The gene calls are TRBV5-1 and TRBJ2-3; D call uncertain. Germline values: CDR1 SGHRS, CDR2 YFSETQ. The CDR3 extends over 14 amino acids. V was clipped by 2 bases and J by 0 bases, with 7 bases between them. The DNA for the CDR3 is TGCGCCAGCAGCTTAGCCCCAAGCACAGATACGCAGTATTTT. Translated, it gives CASSLAPSTDTQYF.

The sample holds a few counts of this clone. This chain connects TRBV7-2 to TRBJ2-1, with 8 positions matching TRBD2. Germline-derived CDR1 and CDR2 are SGHTA and FQGNSA. This CDR3 is built from 15 residues. With 5 bases clipped from V and 9 bases from J, the junction kept 12 bases outside the gene matches. The DNA of the CDR3 is TGTGCCAGCAGCGTCGGGAGGGCCCTCCTAGGTGAGCAGTTCTTC. Translating it yields CASSVGRALLGEQFF.

The rearrangement links TRBV7-2 to TRBJ1-2; 8 bases line up with TRBD1. The germline V gene has CDR1 SGHTA and CDR2 FQGNSA. Germline trimming cut 5 bases from V and 8 bases from J; bases unmatched to any gene: 10. The CDR3 runs 14 residues. The CDR3 reads CASSPSPGGLGYTF. The CDR3 DNA sequence: TGTGCCAGCAGCCCGTCGCCAGGGGGCTTAGGCTACACCTTC.

The V gene is TRBV7-9, the J gene TRBJ1-2; D remains ambiguous. The CDR3 totals 15 residues. Germline V gene sequence: CDR1 SEHNR, CDR2 FQNEAQ (reference sequence). V was shortened by 6 bases and J by 6 bases, with 20 bases between the two germline ends. The CDR3 DNA follows: TGTGCCAGCAGTAAGACATTAGATTCGGGAGATGGCTACACCTTC. Translated: CASSKTLDSGDGYTF.

The rearrangement uses TRBV7-9 and TRBJ2-5, with 8 bases that match TRBD2. The J call is in doubt because the DNA end fits TRBJ2-7 better. Germline V lookup: CDR1 SEHNR, CDR2 FQNEAQ (reference sequence). The CDR3 has 13 residues. Here the CDR3 DNA reads TGTGCCAGCAGCCGTAGCGGGATCTCCGAGCAGTACTTC. It encodes CASSRSGISEQYF.

This chain connects TRBV20-1 to TRBJ2-5; the D gene is possibly TRBD1 (6 bases). The DNA matches TRBJ2-7 better at its end, which makes the J call doubtful. Per the germline V gene, CDR1 is DFQATT and CDR2 is SNEGSKA (reference sequence). CDR3 size: 11 residues. The DNA of the CDR3 is TGCAGTGCCAGAAGGGGGTACGAGCAGTACTTC. This sequence encodes CSARRGYEQYF.

The J gene is TRBJ2-7, the V gene TRBV7-2, with 8 bases that match TRBD1. The V gene's germline CDR1 is SGHTA and CDR2 FQGNSA. CDR3 size: 14 residues. The J segment lost 6 bases and the V segment lost 0 bases, leaving 4 bases of the junction unmatched. CDR3 sequence reads: CASSLAPGGGEQYV. CDR3 nucleotide sequence: TGTGCCAGCAGCTTAGCCCCAGGGGGCGGCGAGCAGTACGTC.

The chain employs TRBV29-1 and TRBJ1-4; D unclear. Germline V gene sequence: CDR1 SQVTM, CDR2 ANQGSEA. V lost 4 bases to trimming and J lost 0 bases, with 3 bases between them. The CDR3 spans 12 residues. The CDR3 loop reads CSVAATNEKLFF. CDR3 DNA: TGCAGCGTTGCAGCAACTAATGAAAAACTGTTTTTT.

This chain connects TRBV27 to TRBJ2-1; D is unresolved. V gave up 6 bases and J gave up 5 bases, with 14 bases separating them. The CDR3 sequence is 14 residues long. The germline CDR1 and CDR2 sequences are MNHEY and SMNVEV (reference sequence). The CDR3: CASSPDPGDNEQFF. The CDR3 region has the DNA TGTGCCAGCAGCCCCGACCCAGGCGACAATGAGCAGTTCTTC.

A single count supports this clone. V is TRBV27 and J is TRBJ1-1, with a weak D call TRBD1 (6 bases). Germline V gene lookup returns CDR1 MNHEY and CDR2 SMNVEV (reference sequence). The CDR3 extends over 15 amino acids. Trimming stripped 5 bases from V and 5 bases from J, with 18 bases between. Written as DNA, the CDR3 is TGTGCCAGCAGTCCTTATAAACAGGGCGGGACTGAAGCTTTCTTT. Protein product: CASSPYKQGGTEAFF.

J is TRBJ1-1 and V is TRBV4-1; a weak D match, TRBD1 (5 bases). The ends were cut back, 5 bases at V and 3 bases at J, with 19 bases in the middle. CDR1 and CDR2 (germline): MGHRA, YSYEKL. The CDR3 runs to 16 residues. For the CDR3, the DNA is TGCGCCAGCAGCTGGACAATTACTACAGTTTACACTGAAGCTTTCTTT. As protein: CASSWTITTVYTEAFF.

The chain uses TRBV2 and TRBJ2-3; possible D gene TRBD2, 5 bases. Germline CDR1 reads SNHLY; CDR2 reads FYNNEI. V was trimmed by 8 bases and J by 0 bases, leaving 15 bases between them. The CDR3 has 15 amino acids. CDR3 residues: CASEIMGGSTDTQYF. CDR3 in DNA: TGTGCCAGCGAGATTATGGGCGGGAGCACAGATACGCAGTATTTT.

This clone occurred a few times. The rearrangement uses TRBV5-1 and TRBJ1-4; 11 bases align to TRBD1. Germline V gives CDR1 SGHRS, CDR2 YFSETQ. V was pared by 4 bases and J by 3 bases, with 5 bases of the junction left unmatched. The CDR3 length is 16 residues. CDR3 sequence: CASSRGQGASNEKLFF. The CDR3 DNA reads as TGCGCCAGCAGCCGTGGACAGGGGGCTTCTAATGAAAAACTGTTTTTT.

The chain couples TRBV10-3 to TRBJ1-2; 11 positions match TRBD1. With V trimmed by 2 bases and J by 4 bases, 9 bases remained unmatched. CDR1 is ENHRY, CDR2 SYGVKD, per germline. This CDR3 region has 17 residues. The CDR3 DNA sequence: TGTGCCATCAGTGAGACCGGGACAGGGGGAGTTGGCTATGGCTACACCTTC. This sequence encodes CAISETGTGGVGYGYTF.

The chain links TRBV19 to TRBJ2-2; D may be TRBD1 (6 bases). The germline CDR1 and CDR2 sequences are LNHDA and SQIVND (reference sequence). This CDR3 is 13 amino acids long. The V and J ends lost 4 bases and 5 bases respectively, with 8 bases between them. CDR3 sequence reads: CASSNRETGELFF. CDR3 nucleotide sequence: TGTGCCAGTAGTAACAGGGAGACCGGGGAGCTGTTTTTT.

With respect to this clone: A junction end diverges from the germline sequence, so it may reflect a read error. The chain is built from TRBV12-5 and TRBJ1-2; 7 nucleotides agree with TRBD1. The CDR3 consists of 14 residues. CDR1 LGHNT and CDR2 FRNRAP come from the germline V gene. For the CDR3, the DNA is TGTGTTAGTGGTTTGCCAACAGGGGCGGGCGGCTACACCTTC. Amino acids: CVSGLPTGAGGYTF.

The chain recombines TRBV6-4 with TRBJ1-1, with D possibly being TRBD1 (5 bases). The germline V and J ends were trimmed by 10 bases and 7 bases, with 16 bases remaining between them. The CDR3 is 12 residues long. Germline V gives CDR1 MRHNA, CDR2 SNTAGT. As DNA, the CDR3 is TGTGCCACCCGGGGTCTGGGGGGTGAAGCTTTCTTT. As protein: CATRGLGGEAFF.

The chain recombines TRBV19 with TRBJ1-2; no definite D call. This CDR3 has 13 amino acids. With 9 bases removed from V and 1 base from J, the gap between germline ends came to 12 bases. Looked up from germline, CDR1 is LNHDA and CDR2 is SQIVND (reference sequence). The CDR3 region has the DNA TGTGCCAGCCAACAGCTTTTTAACTATGGCTACACCTTC. Protein sequence: CASQQLFNYGYTF.

The chain links TRBV5-1 to TRBJ1-6, with 9 bases matching TRBD1. Germline CDR1 reads SGHRS; CDR2 reads YFSETQ. The CDR3 spans 18 residues. V was pared by 6 bases and J by 7 bases, with 17 bases of the junction left unmatched. Written as DNA, the CDR3 is TGCGCCAGCACCGAGGGAAGGACAGGGGACTCGCACAATTCACCCCTCCACTTT. Translated, it gives CASTEGRTGDSHNSPLHF.

This chain uses TRBV21-1 with TRBJ1-1; TRBD1 was called by the table and not checked on the DNA. TRBV21-1 is deemed a pseudogene. The CDR3 is 16 amino acids. CDR3 region: CASSKAGGCKNTEAFF. CDR3 coding DNA: TGTGCCAGCAGCAAGGCAGGGGGCTGCAAGAACACTGAAGCTTTCTTT.

This chain joins TRBV19 and TRBJ1-2; the match to TRBD1 covers 8 bases. The trim removed 6 bases at V and 3 bases at J, leaving 6 bases unmatched. Germline CDR1 is LNHDA and CDR2 is SQIVND (reference sequence). The CDR3 length is 14 residues. CDR3 DNA sequence: TGTGCCAGTAGCGAAGGACAGGGCCACTATGGCTACACCTTC. This encodes CASSEGQGHYGYTF.

The V call is TRBV11-3, the J call TRBJ2-5; weak D call: TRBD1 (7 bases). The length of the CDR3 is 17 residues. The germline CDR1 and CDR2 sequences are SGHNT and YENEEA. V was trimmed by 0 bases and J by 5 bases, leaving 19 bases between them. CDR3 in amino acids: CASSLEGRGAGWETQYF. The CDR3 DNA is TGTGCCAGCAGCTTAGAAGGCAGGGGGGCGGGATGGGAGACCCAGTACTTC.

V usage is TRBV30 and J usage is TRBJ2-1; the match to TRBD2 covers 8 bases. Trimming cost V 5 bases and J 4 bases; bases outside gene matches: 10. This CDR3 comprises 15 residues. Germline CDR1 and CDR2: GTSNPN and SVGIG (reference sequence). DNA for the CDR3: TGTGCCTGGCGGCCGGTTAGCGGGGTTTACAATGAGCAGTTCTTC. It is translated as CAWRPVSGVYNEQFF.